Listed below are T cell receptor beta chains from one sample, sequenced in a study of T-cell reconstitution after alpha-beta-depleted transplantation in children. TCRdb re-analysed the PCR reads in MiXCR, keeping a single row per CDR3 protein. The sample lists about 580,000 distinct CDR3 sequences, roughly 23% occurring once. This material consisted of PBMCs, mostly from graft donor cells, taken 360 days after TCRalphabeta/CD19-depleted stem cell transplant. All receptors come from a boy under two years old who had a stem cell transplant for acute myeloid leukemia, so the T cells may come from the graft donor. The CDR3 runs from the conserved cysteine through the conserved F or W. The D gene is left open where the match is weak. Size is stated for part of the rows, as once, few or many counts, or as a class when the clone is expanded.

d_call	clone_size	v_call	j_call	cdr3_length	cdr3_aa	cdr3_nt
TRBD2	-	TRBV5-1	TRBJ2-1	17	CASSPRLERGGNNEQFF	TGCGCCAGCAGCCCTCGACTCGAGCGGGGGGGTAACAATGAGCAGTTCTTC
TRBD1	-	TRBV4-3	TRBJ1-6	16	CASSQDAWPQGVSLHF	TGCGCCAGCAGCCAAGATGCCTGGCCCCAGGGGGTAAGCCTCCACTTT
TRBD1	few	TRBV28	TRBJ2-3	15	CASSLYRGLRDTQYF	TGTGCCAGCAGTTTGTACAGGGGCCTCAGGGATACGCAGTATTTT
-	-	TRBV12-5	TRBJ1-3	14	CASGPQLSGNTIYF	TGTGCTAGTGGTCCGCAACTCTCTGGAAACACCATATATTTT
TRBD2	-	TRBV20-1	TRBJ2-7	14	CSAHGASGSYEQYF	TGCAGTGCCCATGGGGCTAGCGGATCCTACGAGCAGTACTTC
-	-	TRBV5-1	TRBJ2-7	14	CASSDYYTSYEQYF	TGCGCCAGCTCCGACTACTACACTTCCTACGAGCAGTACTTC
-	few	TRBV6-5	TRBJ1-1	17	CASSWGGRKSLNTEAFF	TGTGCCAGCAGTTGGGGGGGACGGAAGAGCTTGAACACTGAAGCTTTCTTT
-	many	TRBV18	TRBJ2-7	17	CASSPPRRGPLYFEQYF	TGTGCCAGCTCACCACCTAGGAGGGGACCCCTCTACTTCGAGCAGTACTTC
-	-	TRBV7-2	TRBJ2-7	14	CASSPSGDSYEQYF	TGTGCCAGCAGCCCGTCAGGGGACTCCTACGAGCAGTACTTC
-	-	TRBV6-2/TRBV6-3	TRBJ1-1	14	CASSSSPGNTEAFF	TGTGCCAGCAGTTCTTCCCCCGGGAACACTGAAGCTTTCTTT
-	few	TRBV10-3	TRBJ1-3	14	CAISDWGAGNTIYF	TGTGCCATCAGTGACTGGGGGGCTGGAAACACCATATATTTT
TRBD1	few	TRBV30	TRBJ1-2	16	CAWSVPGTGENYGYTF	TGTGCCTGGAGTGTACCGGGGACAGGGGAAAACTATGGCTACACCTTC
TRBD1	-	TRBV29-1	TRBJ1-2	14	CSVGGQGADYGYTF	TGCAGCGTTGGCGGACAGGGGGCTGATTATGGCTACACCTTC
-	few	TRBV20-1	TRBJ1-2	11	CSVEGDHGYTF	TGCAGTGTCGAGGGGGACCATGGCTACACCTTC
TRBD1	many	TRBV20-1	TRBJ1-2	15	CSARDFDRGESGYTF	TGCAGTGCTAGAGATTTCGACAGGGGAGAGAGCGGCTACACCTTC
-	-	TRBV20-1	TRBJ1-1	13	CGIQTAMNTEAFF	TGCGGAATACAGACAGCTATGAACACTGAAGCTTTCTTT
-	few	TRBV20-1	TRBJ1-3	14	CSARRQSSGNTIYF	TGCAGTGCTAGAAGACAGAGCTCTGGAAACACCATATATTTT
TRBD2	many	TRBV3-1	TRBJ2-5	16	CASSRSGLAFQETQYF	TGTGCCAGCAGCCGCTCCGGACTAGCCTTCCAAGAGACCCAGTACTTC
-	few	TRBV5-1	TRBJ1-1	14	CASSTITGSTEAFF	TGCGCCAGCAGCACCATTACAGGGAGCACTGAAGCTTTCTTT
-	few	TRBV13	TRBJ2-3	15	CASSLTRVGPDTQYF	TGTGCCAGCAGCTTAACCCGGGTCGGTCCAGATACGCAGTATTTT
-	few	TRBV20-1	TRBJ2-2	14	CSARQRGPAGELFF	TGCAGTGCTAGACAACGGGGGCCCGCGGGGGAGCTGTTTTTT
-	-	TRBV10-3	TRBJ2-2	15	CAISSKLVSTGELFF	TGTGCCATCAGCTCTAAACTAGTATCCACCGGGGAGCTGTTTTTT
-	once	TRBV7-8	TRBJ2-3	14	CASSSPRSRDTQYF	TGTGCCAGCAGCTCCCCCAGGAGTCGGGATACGCAGTATTTT
-	-	TRBV12-3/TRBV12-4	TRBJ1-6	16	CASSLRPGPYNSPLHF	TGTGCCAGCAGTTTACGCCCGGGCCCCTATAATTCACCCCTCCACTTT
-	-	TRBV11-2	TRBJ2-2	13	CASSLTTRGELFF	TGTGCCAGCAGCTTAACAACTAGGGGGGAGCTGTTTTTT
TRBD1	few	TRBV7-2	TRBJ2-7	16	CASSLAGWDRGYEQYF	TGTGCCAGCAGCTTAGCGGGCTGGGACAGGGGTTACGAGCAGTACTTC
TRBD1	many	TRBV7-9	TRBJ1-2	13	CASSRTGLYGYTF	TGTGCCAGCAGCCGGACAGGACTCTATGGCTACACCTTC
TRBD2	few	TRBV12-3/TRBV12-4	TRBJ2-1	15	CASTMLAGGWNEQFF	TGTGCCAGCACTATGCTAGCGGGGGGTTGGAATGAGCAGTTCTTC
TRBD1	-	TRBV29-1	TRBJ1-2	11	CSAGTGRGYTF	TGCAGCGCCGGGACAGGGAGAGGCTACACCTTC
-	few	TRBV4-1	TRBJ2-3	14	CASSQDGGEPFIHF	TGCGCCAGCAGCCAAGATGGGGGAGAGCCCTTCATACATTTT
-	-	TRBV7-9	TRBJ2-2	15	CASTLGTVNTGELFF	TGTGCCAGCACCCTCGGGACGGTTAACACCGGGGAGCTGTTTTTT
-	few	TRBV6-2/TRBV6-3	TRBJ1-2	12	CASVGSTYGYTF	TGTGCCAGCGTGGGCAGCACTTATGGCTACACCTTC
TRBD1	many	TRBV20-1	TRBJ1-1	16	CSARDLGTGSNTEAFF	TGCAGTGCTAGAGATCTGGGGACAGGGTCGAACACTGAAGCTTTCTTT
-	many	TRBV4-3	TRBJ1-4	15	CASSQDSAGNEKLFF	TGCGCCAGCAGCCAAGATTCGGCAGGGAATGAAAAACTGTTTTTT
-	many	TRBV7-9	TRBJ1-4	15	CASSLGRPTNEKLFF	TGTGCCAGCAGCTTAGGGCGCCCAACTAATGAAAAACTGTTTTTT
TRBD1	many	TRBV29-1	TRBJ2-7	13	CSVVGQGAYEQYF	TGCAGCGTTGTAGGACAGGGTGCCTACGAGCAGTACTTC
-	once	TRBV7-2	TRBJ2-3	14	CASSLTRLTDTQYF	TGTGCCAGCAGCTTGACCAGGCTCACAGATACGCAGTATTTT
-	many	TRBV12-3/TRBV12-4	TRBJ2-7	12	CASTLGRGEQYF	TGTGCCAGCACCCTGGGACGAGGGGAGCAGTACTTC
TRBD2	-	TRBV6-1	TRBJ2-2	17	CASARGTTSGVTGELFF	TGTGCCAGCGCCCGTGGGACTACTAGCGGGGTCACCGGGGAGCTGTTTTTT
-	many	TRBV5-1	TRBJ2-3	11	CASSFTDTQYF	TGTGCCAGCAGCTTCACAGATACGCAGTATTTT